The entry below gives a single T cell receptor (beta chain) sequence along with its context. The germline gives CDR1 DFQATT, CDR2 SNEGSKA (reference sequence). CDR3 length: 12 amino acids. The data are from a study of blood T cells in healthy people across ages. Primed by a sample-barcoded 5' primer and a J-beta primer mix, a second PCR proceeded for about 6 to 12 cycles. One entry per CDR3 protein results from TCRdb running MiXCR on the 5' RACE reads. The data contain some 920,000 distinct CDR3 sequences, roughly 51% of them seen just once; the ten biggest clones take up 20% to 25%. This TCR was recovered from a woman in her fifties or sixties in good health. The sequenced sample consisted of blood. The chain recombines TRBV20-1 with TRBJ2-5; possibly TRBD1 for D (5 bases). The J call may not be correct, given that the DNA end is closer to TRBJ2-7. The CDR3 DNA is TGCAGTGCCCGCCAAGACAGTCACGAGCAGTACTTC. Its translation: CSARQDSHEQYF.